This is a list of T cell receptor beta chains from one sample in a study of CD8 T cells in ankylosing spondylitis. TCRdb reprocessed the 5' RACE reads with MiXCR, giving one entry per CDR3 protein. This table holds about 140,000 distinct CDR3 sequences, roughly 8.3% found once. Sequencing used synovial fluid, either unsorted or a sorted T cell fraction (not recorded which). The receptors come from a male donor with ankylosing spondylitis. The CDR3 runs from the conserved cysteine through the conserved F or W. Fields, in order: J gene, clone size, V gene, D gene, CDR3 DNA, CDR3 protein. D genes are given only for firm matches. Not all rows give a size; the values are once, few, many and, for expanded clones, a class.

>TRBJ2-1|many|TRBV2|-
TGTGCCAGCTTGATTCTGAGCTCCTACAATGAGCAGTTCTTC
CASLILSSYNEQFF
>TRBJ2-5|-|TRBV28|-
TGTGCCAGCAGTGCATCCGGGACCGAAGAGACCCAGTACTTC
CASSASGTEETQYF
>TRBJ1-1|few|TRBV7-2|TRBD1
TGTGCCAGCAGGAGATCGACAGGGGCGGGCACTGAAGCTTTCTTT
CASRRSTGAGTEAFF
>TRBJ1-3|-|TRBV9|-
TGTGCCAGCAGCGCAAGACAGAGCTCTGGAAACGCCATATATTTT
CASSARQSSGNAIYF
>TRBJ1-1|-|TRBV6-2/TRBV6-3|-
TGTGCCAGCAGTTTCAGGACATTCGCTTTCTTT
CASSFRTFAFF
>TRBJ1-2|few|TRBV10-3|-
TGTGCCATCACCGAGGGACGGCCTTACTATGGCTACACCTTC
CAITEGRPYYGYTF
>TRBJ1-5|few|TRBV20-1|-
TGCAGTGCACCCGATGGACGGATAAATCAGCCCCAGCATTTT
CSAPDGRINQPQHF
>TRBJ2-1|many|TRBV5-1|TRBD2
TGCGCCAGCAGGCCTGGCGGGGGAGGCTACAATGAGCAGTTCTTC
CASRPGGGGYNEQFF
>TRBJ2-3|few|TRBV7-8|-
TGTGCCAGCAGCTTCTCAGCCCCTCCGGCTAGCACAGATACGCAGTATTTT
CASSFSAPPASTDTQYF
>TRBJ2-6|many|TRBV6-1|TRBD1
TGTGCCAGCAGTGCCGCGACAGGGTTCGGGGCCAACGTCCTGACTTTC
CASSAATGFGANVLTF
>TRBJ2-7|many|TRBV6-5|-
TGTGCCAGCAGTTACAGGGAACCTTACGAGCAGTACTTC
CASSYREPYEQYF
>TRBJ2-5|-|TRBV29-1|-
TGCAGCGTTAGCCAAAGCGGGAATACAGGGTACCAAGAGACCCAGTACTTC
CSVSQSGNTGYQETQYF
>TRBJ1-5|many|TRBV4-3|-
TGCGCCAGCAGCTCCGTCAAGGGTCAGCCCCAGCATTTT
CASSSVKGQPQHF
>TRBJ1-2|many|TRBV7-2|-
TGTGCCAGCAGCTCCCGGCGGGGGGGGAGGGGCATCTATGGCTACACCTTC
CASSSRRGGRGIYGYTF
>TRBJ2-1|-|TRBV7-2|-
TGTGCCAGCAGCTTACGGGGGAGTCATGAGCAGTTCTTC
CASSLRGSHEQFF
>TRBJ2-1|-|TRBV20-1|-
TGCAGTGCCACAACCGCGGTCAGCTCCTACAATGAGCAGTTCTTC
CSATTAVSSYNEQFF
>TRBJ1-4|few|TRBV20-1|TRBD1
TGCAGTGCTAGCCAAGTACAGGGGGCGCCGGAAAAACTGTTTTTT
CSASQVQGAPEKLFF
>TRBJ2-1|many|TRBV12-3/TRBV12-4|-
TGTGCCAGCAGTCTCTGGCAGGGGCAGTTCTTC
CASSLWQGQFF
>TRBJ1-5|few|TRBV10-3|-
TGTGCCTCCACGGGCAGCCTTTTTCAGCCCCAGCATTTT
CASTGSLFQPQHF
>TRBJ2-3|-|TRBV7-2|-
TGTGCCAGCAGCTTAGGGGGGGCCGAAGATACGCAGTATTTT
CASSLGGAEDTQYF
>TRBJ2-1|-|TRBV7-2|TRBD2
TGTGCCAGCAGCTGGGAGGGCTCCTCCTACAATGAGCAGTTCTTC
CASSWEGSSYNEQFF
>TRBJ2-1|few|TRBV20-1|TRBD2
TGCAGTGCTAGGGCGGCTAGCGGAGGGGCGACCTACAATGAGCAGTTCTTC
CSARAASGGATYNEQFF
>TRBJ2-7|many|TRBV18|TRBD1
TGTGCCAGCTCACCACCGGAGACAGGGGGGACCTACGAGCAGTACTTC
CASSPPETGGTYEQYF
>TRBJ1-2|many|TRBV20-1|-
TGCAGTGCTAGGTTCTATGGCTACACCTTC
CSARFYGYTF
>TRBJ2-5|-|TRBV12-3/TRBV12-4|-
TGTGCCAGCAGTTTTGCCGGGTACCAAGAGACCCAGTACTTC
CASSFAGYQETQYF
>TRBJ1-2|-|TRBV18|-
TGTGCCAGCTCACTAACAGGGTTCTATGGCTACACCTTC
CASSLTGFYGYTF